This T cell receptor beta chain appears in the sequencing data of a study of T-cell memory formation after mild COVID-19. Points from the study as a whole: Clones that shrank (day 15 to 85) were balanced CD4/CD8, whereas later expanders leaned CD4+. Confirmation was lacking for SARS-CoV-2 specificity of second-wave clones that peaked on day 37.

It was 5'RACE with constant-segment primers that produced the TCR alpha and TCR beta cDNA libraries, which carried sample barcodes and UMIs. TCRdb used MiXCR to reprocess the 5' RACE reads, holding one entry per CDR3 protein. The sample yields 300,000 to 400,000 distinct CDR3 sequences, approximately 27% seen once. This clonotype was found a few times. The antigen is undetermined. CDR1 is LGHNA and CDR2 is YNFKEQ in the germline V gene. This CDR3 has 14 amino acids. V lost 0 bases and J 2 bases, leaving 7 bases between the germline ends. What was sequenced was PBMCs or a T cell subset sorted from them (not recorded which). The TCR comes from an adult woman who had mild COVID-19 (a few samples of this study predate the infection). Cell type and time point are not known. The chain recombines TRBV4-2 with TRBJ2-5; unclear D gene. The CDR3: CASSQDTIQETQYF. The CDR3 DNA reads TGTGCCAGCAGCCAAGATACGATACAAGAGACCCAGTACTTC.